This T cell receptor beta chain is from a study of T cell repertoires in cytomegalovirus infection. Study-wide points: What dominated the ex vivo response were HLA-C-restricted CMV-specific TCR beta clonotypes.

Notes on this clonotype: No antigen is known for it.

TCRdb recomputed calls from the reads with MiXCR, one row per CDR3 protein. In the table there are around 490,000 distinct CDR3 sequences, about a quarter of which are singletons. Trimming took off 7 bases at V and 8 bases at J, with 11 bases between the two ends. The CDR3 has 11 amino acids. Germline V lookup: CDR1 MNHNY, CDR2 SVGAGI (reference sequence). The chain recombines TRBV6-6 with TRBJ1-2, with D unresolved. The receptor was isolated from a human donor in good health (CMV status not recorded). Some clones in this sample may be carry-over from other donors' samples. Sequencing input: PBMCs. CDR3: CASNTPGGYTF. For the CDR3, the DNA is TGTGCCAGCAATACCCCGGGGGGCTACACCTTC.